This record concerns one TCR beta chain sequence. This sample was included in a study of blood T cells in healthy people across ages. The germline V and J ends were trimmed by 7 bases and 5 bases, with 17 bases remaining between them. Germline V gene lookup returns CDR1 SNHLY and CDR2 FYNNEI. The CDR3 is made up of 14 amino acids. A second PCR of 7 to 11 cycles used a sample-barcoded 5' primer and a J-beta primer mix. A single record per CDR3 protein comes from TCRdb applying MiXCR to the 5' RACE reads. Of roughly 700,000 distinct CDR3 sequences listed, approximately 29% are singletons. This TCR came from a woman older than 75 in good health. The genes are TRBV2 and TRBJ1-2; possibly TRBD1 for D (6 bases). The sequenced sample consisted of blood. The CDR3 protein is CASKTGEGAYGYTF. CDR3 in DNA: TGTGCCAGCAAGACAGGTGAAGGGGCATATGGCTACACCTTC.